These 17 T cell receptor beta chains were all obtained from the same sample, sequenced in a study of T cell responses to AZD1222 COVID-19 vaccine. Some clones are missing from TCRdb's copy, which holds only in-frame ones; the method was immunoSEQ multiplex PCR. Of 150,000 to 200,000 clones in the sample, approximately 93% were seen once. Source: peripheral blood, taken 28 days after the second AZD1222 dose. These receptors were taken from an adult who received the AZD1222 COVID-19 vaccine.

In its sample, this clone was seen a few times. The chain has TRBV28 and TRBJ1-5; 11 bases line up with TRBD1. The CDR3 is made up of 19 amino acids. The junction had 18 bases not matched to a gene; V was cut back by 5 bases and J by 6 bases. CDR1 is MDHEN, CDR2 SYDVKM, per germline. Here the CDR3 reads CASSQPPYSGQGASQPQHF. DNA of the CDR3: TGTGCCAGCAGTCAGCCCCCCTACAGCGGACAGGGGGCAAGTCAGCCCCAGCATTTT. Full variable domain (rest looked up from reference TRBV28 and TRBJ1-5): DVKVTQSSRYLVKRTGEKVFLECVQDMDHENMFWYRQDPGLGLRLIYFSYDVKMKEKGDIPEGYSVSREKKERFSLILESASTNQTSMYLCASSQPPYSGQGASQPQHFGDGTRLSIL.

This sequence joins TRBV7-2 and TRBJ1-4, with 8 bases matching TRBD1. The junction had 17 bases not matched to a gene; V was cut back by 0 bases and J by 8 bases. The CDR3 loop spans 19 amino acids. Looked up from germline, CDR1 is SGHTA and CDR2 is FQGNSA. CDR3 nucleotides: TGTGCCAGCAGCTTAGCCCCCGGGGACAGGCGCTCAACGAGAGAAAAACTGTTTTTT. This sequence encodes CASSLAPGDRRSTREKLFF.

V and J are TRBV11-1 and TRBJ2-3, with 9 bases identical to TRBD2. Per germline, CDR1 SGHAT and CDR2 FQDESV (reference sequence). CDR3 length equals 14 residues. V lost 5 bases, J lost 2 bases, and 2 bases stayed unmatched. The CDR3 DNA reads as TGTGCCAGCAGCCCTAGCGGGACCACAGATACGCAGTATTTT. Protein: CASSPSGTTDTQYF.

The CDR3 coding sequence is TGCGCCAGCAGCCTTTATAGCAATCAGCCCCAGCATTTT. It specifies CASSLYSNQPQHF. The chain is built from TRBV4-1 and TRBJ1-5; D gene ambiguous. This CDR3 comprises 13 residues. V was trimmed by 4 bases and J by 0 bases, leaving 4 bases between them. The V gene's germline CDR1 is MGHRA and CDR2 YSYEKL.

This clone was recorded once. The chain links TRBV4-2 to TRBJ2-2; D is unresolved. The germline V gene encodes CDR1 LGHNA and CDR2 YNFKEQ. The CDR3 has 14 residues. Trimming removed 4 bases at V and 2 bases at J, with 8 bases between. In DNA, the CDR3 is TGTGCCAGCAGCCCTGGCGGAAACACCGGGGAGCTGTTTTTT. Translation: CASSPGGNTGELFF.

The chain joins TRBV21-1 to TRBJ2-3; TRBD1 reflects the table's D call only, with no check against the DNA. TRBV21-1 is deemed a pseudogene. The CDR3 totals 18 residues. CDR3 nucleotide sequence: TGTGCCTCCCCTCGGGACAGGGGGCGGATTTTGACGACAGATACGCAGTATTTT. This codes for CASPRDRGRILTTDTQYF.

With respect to this clone: Other DNA sequences in this sample translate to the same CDR3. The chain joins TRBV19 to TRBJ2-7; the match to TRBD1 covers 12 bases. Germline loops: CDR1 LNHDA, CDR2 SQIVND (reference sequence). CDR3 length: 15 amino acids. The J segment lost 2 bases and the V segment lost 4 bases, leaving 3 bases of the junction unmatched. CDR3: CASSTGTGGAYEQYF. The CDR3 DNA is TGTGCCAGTAGTACAGGGACAGGGGGCGCCTACGAGCAGTACTTC.

The rearrangement uses TRBV2 and TRBJ1-1; possibly TRBD1 for D (6 bases). Trimming shortened V by 2 bases and J by 7 bases, and 17 bases separated the two germline ends. The CDR3 runs to 15 residues. Germline loops: CDR1 SNHLY, CDR2 FYNNEI. CDR3 residues: CASSEIRPGAFEAFF. DNA of the CDR3: TGTGCCAGCAGTGAAATCCGGCCAGGGGCGTTTGAAGCTTTCTTT. The complete variable domain, with remaining parts taken from reference TRBV2 and TRBJ1-1, reads EPEVTQTPSHQVTQMGQEVILRCVPISNHLYFYWYRQILGQKVEFLVSFYNNEISEKSEIFDDQFSVERPDGSNFTLKIRSTKLEDSAMYFCASSEIRPGAFEAFFGQGTRLTVV.

The CDR3 coding sequence is TGTGCCAGCTCAATAAAGACAGGGTATGGCTATGGCTACACCTTC. Protein sequence: CASSIKTGYGYGYTF. V is TRBV18 and J is TRBJ1-2, with 7 nucleotides matching TRBD1. The trim removed 5 bases at V and 4 bases at J, leaving 10 bases unmatched. The CDR3 spans 15 residues. The germline gives CDR1 KGHSH, CDR2 LQKENI.

V gene TRBV2 combines with J gene TRBJ2-3, with 7 bases matching TRBD2. The V segment lost 5 bases and the J segment 6 bases; nucleotides outside the gene matches: 5. CDR1 is SNHLY and CDR2 is FYNNEI in the germline V gene. The length of the CDR3 is 13 residues. CDR3 DNA: TGTGCCAGCAGTCGAGGGAGGGATGATACGCAGTATTTT. Protein product: CASSRGRDDTQYF.

V usage is TRBV5-1 and J usage is TRBJ2-5, with no clear D. Between the trimmed V and J ends, which lost 1 base and 3 bases, there was a span of 10 bases. Germline CDR1 reads SGHRS; CDR2 reads YFSETQ. CDR3 size: 14 residues. In nucleotides, the CDR3 is TGCGCCAGCAGCTTGTATGGATCCGAAGAGACCCAGTACTTC. Its protein is CASSLYGSEETQYF.

The chain employs TRBV5-1 and TRBJ2-1, with 9 bases matching TRBD1. The CDR3 has 15 residues. Germline V gene lookup returns CDR1 SGHRS and CDR2 YFSETQ. V lost 3 bases and J lost 8; bases outside the gene matches: 9. CDR3 region: CASSYAGTGYDEQFF. CDR3 coding DNA: TGCGCCAGCAGCTACGCAGGGACAGGGTATGATGAGCAGTTCTTC.

The V gene is TRBV5-1, the J gene TRBJ1-4; no clear D gene. V was trimmed by 1 base and J by 1 base, leaving 11 bases between them. Germline loops: CDR1 SGHRS, CDR2 YFSETQ. This CDR3 has 16 residues. For the CDR3, the DNA is TGCGCCAGCAGCTTGTTCTCAAGGAAAACTAATGAAAAACTGTTTTTT. Protein product: CASSLFSRKTNEKLFF.

V is TRBV3-1 (or the pseudogene TRBV3-2) and J is TRBJ1-2; D is ambiguous. The CDR3 has 15 amino acids. Deletions cut 0 bases from V and 1 base from J, with 9 bases between. Germline assignment: CDR1 LGHDT and CDR2 YNNKEL (reference sequence). The CDR3 is CASSQDRRFNYGYTF. CDR3 nucleotide sequence: TGTGCCAGCAGCCAAGATCGGAGGTTTAACTATGGCTACACCTTC.

This chain uses TRBV28 with TRBJ1-1; D not certain. Germline V lookup: CDR1 MDHEN, CDR2 SYDVKM. Trimming cost V 9 bases and J 0 bases, with 8 bases left between them. The length of the CDR3 is 12 residues. The CDR3 nucleotides read TGTGCCAGTACAGTTATGAACACTGAAGCTTTCTTT. Protein product: CASTVMNTEAFF.

The V call is TRBV28, the J call TRBJ1-2; 8 bases agree with TRBD1. Looked up from germline, CDR1 is MDHEN and CDR2 is SYDVKM. V lost 9 bases to trimming and J lost 8 bases; unmatched junction nucleotides: 11. The CDR3 sequence is 13 residues long. For the CDR3, the DNA is TGTGCCAGTAGACAGGGGCGGTTATTCGGCTACACCTTC. It specifies CASRQGRLFGYTF.

This clone appeared a single time. V is TRBV7-2 and J is TRBJ2-5; the D gene is possibly TRBD2 (7 bases). This CDR3 is built from 14 residues. V was cut by 5 bases and J by 4 bases, with 14 bases left in between. Germline CDR1 and CDR2: SGHTA and FQGNSA. DNA for the CDR3: TGTGCCAGCAGCAGGGGGGGGCCGTTAGAGACCCAGTACTTC. This encodes CASSRGGPLETQYF.